The TCR beta chain described here comes from a study of regulatory T cells in long-lasting Graves disease. As to time point: newly diagnosed GD, antithyroid drugs for less than 3 months. Extracted PBMC RNA gave rise to the TCR library. Germline values: CDR1 SQVTM, CDR2 ANQGSEA. The CDR3 runs 13 residues. Remarks on this clonotype: Its antigen is not identified. Germline is not matched at one junction end, which may reflect a read error.

Findings and caveats of the study: TRBV28, TRBJ1-2 and TRBJ2-5 were segments that persistent disease favored. The number of shared public clonotypes was higher in persistent patients (2,741) than new patients (approximately 1,000).

Investigators prepared the TCR beta libraries by applying iRepertoire HTBI primers and Arm-PCR of CDR3 regions. In the source study's methods: Samples jointly harbored 62 TRBV and about 15 TRBJ segments. TCRdb re-derived calls from the multiplex PCR reads in MiXCR, one entry per CDR3 protein. The V and J calls were not made by the authors but by TCRdb's processing. The top ten hold approximately 35% of the sample, which has about 300,000 distinct CDR3 sequences, 15% to 20% seen once. Material: peripheral blood mononuclear cells (PBMCs), obtained at new diagnosis, from a patient treated with antithyroid drugs. This TCR was sampled from a female donor with Graves disease. This sequence joins TRBV29-1 and TRBJ1-2; 8 positions match TRBD1. The CDR3 DNA reads TGCAACGTTGACAGGGGATCTAACTATGGCTACACCTTC. Protein: CNVDRGSNYGYTF.